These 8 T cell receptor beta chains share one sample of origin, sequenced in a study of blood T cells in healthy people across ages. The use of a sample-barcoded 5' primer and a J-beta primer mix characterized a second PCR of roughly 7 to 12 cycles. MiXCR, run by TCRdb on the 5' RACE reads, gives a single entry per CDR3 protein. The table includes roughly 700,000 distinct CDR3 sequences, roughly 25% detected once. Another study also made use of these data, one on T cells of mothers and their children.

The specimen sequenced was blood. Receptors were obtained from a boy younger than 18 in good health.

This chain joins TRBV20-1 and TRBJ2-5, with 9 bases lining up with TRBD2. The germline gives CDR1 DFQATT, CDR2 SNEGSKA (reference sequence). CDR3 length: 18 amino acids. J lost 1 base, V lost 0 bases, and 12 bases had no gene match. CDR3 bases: TGCAGTGCTAGAGATCGACTAGCGGAGACGACTTTCCAAGAGACCCAGTACTTC. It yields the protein CSARDRLAETTFQETQYF.

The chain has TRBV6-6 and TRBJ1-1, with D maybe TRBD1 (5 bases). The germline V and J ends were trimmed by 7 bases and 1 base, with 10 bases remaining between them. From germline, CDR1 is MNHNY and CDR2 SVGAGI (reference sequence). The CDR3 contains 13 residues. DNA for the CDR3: TGTGCCAGCATTGCCGACAGGAACACTGAAGCTTTCTTT. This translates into CASIADRNTEAFF.

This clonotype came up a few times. CDR3 sequence reads: CASSFWGDNEQFF. CDR3 DNA sequence: TGTGCCAGCAGTTTCTGGGGTGACAATGAGCAGTTCTTC. This chain connects TRBV12-3 or TRBV12-4 to TRBJ2-1; D unresolved. This CDR3 comprises 13 residues. V was trimmed by 3 bases and J by 5 bases, leaving 8 bases between them.

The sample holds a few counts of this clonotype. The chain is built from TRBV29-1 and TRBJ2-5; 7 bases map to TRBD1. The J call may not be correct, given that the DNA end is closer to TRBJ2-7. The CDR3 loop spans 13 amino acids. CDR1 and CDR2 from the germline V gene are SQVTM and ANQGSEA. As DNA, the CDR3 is TGCAGCGTTGAGAGGCAGGGGGTAAACGAGCAGTACTTC. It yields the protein CSVERQGVNEQYF.

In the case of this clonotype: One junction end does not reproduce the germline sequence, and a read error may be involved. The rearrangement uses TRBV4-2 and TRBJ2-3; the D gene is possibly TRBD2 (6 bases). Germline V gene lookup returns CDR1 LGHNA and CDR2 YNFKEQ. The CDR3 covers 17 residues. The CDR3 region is CASSQGVAVTRTDTQYF. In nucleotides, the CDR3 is TGTGCCAGCAGCCAAGGGGTAGCGGTAACACGCACGGATACGCAGTATTTT.

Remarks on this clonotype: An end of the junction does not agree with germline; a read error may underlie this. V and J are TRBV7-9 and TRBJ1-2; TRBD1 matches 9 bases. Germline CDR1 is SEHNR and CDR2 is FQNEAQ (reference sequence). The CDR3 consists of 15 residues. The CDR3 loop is CASSPTGGVDYGCTF. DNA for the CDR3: TGTGCCAGCAGCCCGACAGGGGGGGTAGACTATGGCTGCACCTTC.

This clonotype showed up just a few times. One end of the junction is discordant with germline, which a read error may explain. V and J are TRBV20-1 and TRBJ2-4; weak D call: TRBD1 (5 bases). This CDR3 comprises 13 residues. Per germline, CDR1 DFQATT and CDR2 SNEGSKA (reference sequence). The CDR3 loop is CSATDIGKDIQYF. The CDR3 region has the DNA TGCAGTGCCACGGACATCGGCAAAGACATTCAGTACTTC.

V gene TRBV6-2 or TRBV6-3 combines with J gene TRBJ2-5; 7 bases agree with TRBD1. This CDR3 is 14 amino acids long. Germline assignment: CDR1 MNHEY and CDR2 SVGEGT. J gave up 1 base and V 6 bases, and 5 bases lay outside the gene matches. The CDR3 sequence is CASRVGQVQETQYF. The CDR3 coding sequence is TGTGCCAGCAGAGTCGGACAGGTCCAAGAGACCCAGTACTTC.